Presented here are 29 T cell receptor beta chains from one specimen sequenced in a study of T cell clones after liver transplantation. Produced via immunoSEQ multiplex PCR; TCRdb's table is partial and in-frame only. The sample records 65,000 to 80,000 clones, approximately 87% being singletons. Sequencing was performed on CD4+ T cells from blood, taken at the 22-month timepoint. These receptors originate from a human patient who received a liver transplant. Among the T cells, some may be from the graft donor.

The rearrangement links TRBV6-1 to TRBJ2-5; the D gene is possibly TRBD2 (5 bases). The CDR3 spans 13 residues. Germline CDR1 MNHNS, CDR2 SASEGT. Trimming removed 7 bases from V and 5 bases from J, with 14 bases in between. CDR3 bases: TGTGCCAGCAACGGGGTCCCTCACGAGACCCAGTACTTC. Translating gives CASNGVPHETQYF.

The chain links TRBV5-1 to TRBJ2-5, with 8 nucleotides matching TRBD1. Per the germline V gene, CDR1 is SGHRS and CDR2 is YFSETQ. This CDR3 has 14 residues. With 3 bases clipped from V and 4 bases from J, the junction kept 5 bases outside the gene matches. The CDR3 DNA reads TGCGCCAGCAGCTGGATGACAGGGGCAGAGACCCAGTACTTC. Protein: CASSWMTGAETQYF.

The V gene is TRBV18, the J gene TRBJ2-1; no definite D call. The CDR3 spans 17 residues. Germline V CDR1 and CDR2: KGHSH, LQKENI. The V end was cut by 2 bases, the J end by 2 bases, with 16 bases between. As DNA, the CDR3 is TGTGCCAGCTCACCATCGCCGTCGAACCATGCCTACAATGAGCAGTTCTTC. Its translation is CASSPSPSNHAYNEQFF.

The CDR3 loop reads CASSRQGQGIGYTF. Here the CDR3 DNA reads TGTGCCAGCAGCAGGCAGGGGCAAGGTATAGGCTACACCTTC. The gene calls are TRBV7-9 and TRBJ1-2; TRBD1 might be the D (6 bases). The V end lost 5 bases, the J end lost 8 bases, and 18 bases lay between the germline ends. Looked up from germline, CDR1 is SEHNR and CDR2 is FQNEAQ (reference sequence). This CDR3 is 14 amino acids long.

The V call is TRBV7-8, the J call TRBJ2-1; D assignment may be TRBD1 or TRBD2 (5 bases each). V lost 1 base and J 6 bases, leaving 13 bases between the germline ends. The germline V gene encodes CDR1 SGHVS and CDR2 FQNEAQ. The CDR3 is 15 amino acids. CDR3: CASSLGDHGFNEQFF. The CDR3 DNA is TGTGCCAGCAGCTTAGGGGACCATGGATTCAATGAGCAGTTCTTC.

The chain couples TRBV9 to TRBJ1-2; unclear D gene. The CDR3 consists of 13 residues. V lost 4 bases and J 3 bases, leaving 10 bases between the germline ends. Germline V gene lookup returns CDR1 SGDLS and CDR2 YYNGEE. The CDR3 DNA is TGTGCCAGCAGCTCCCGAGACTACTATGGCTACACCTTC. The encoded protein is CASSSRDYYGYTF.

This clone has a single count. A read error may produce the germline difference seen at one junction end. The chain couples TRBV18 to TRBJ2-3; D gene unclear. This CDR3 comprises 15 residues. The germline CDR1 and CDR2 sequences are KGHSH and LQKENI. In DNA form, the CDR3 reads TGTGCCAGCTCGCCACGCCAACCCAGCACAGATACGCAGTATTTT. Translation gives CASSPRQPSTDTQYF.

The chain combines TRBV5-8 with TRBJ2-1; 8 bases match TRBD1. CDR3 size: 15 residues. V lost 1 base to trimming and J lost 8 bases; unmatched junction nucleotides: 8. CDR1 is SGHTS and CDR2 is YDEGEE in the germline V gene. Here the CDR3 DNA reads TGTGCCAGCAGCTTGTTCTCAGGGGGCTTGGATGAGCAGTTCTTC. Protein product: CASSLFSGGLDEQFF.

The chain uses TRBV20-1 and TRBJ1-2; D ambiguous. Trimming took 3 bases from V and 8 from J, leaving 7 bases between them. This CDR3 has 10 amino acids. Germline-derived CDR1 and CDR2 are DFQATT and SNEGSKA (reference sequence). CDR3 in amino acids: CSARAVGYTF. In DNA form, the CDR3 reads TGCAGTGCTAGGGCGGTCGGCTACACCTTC.

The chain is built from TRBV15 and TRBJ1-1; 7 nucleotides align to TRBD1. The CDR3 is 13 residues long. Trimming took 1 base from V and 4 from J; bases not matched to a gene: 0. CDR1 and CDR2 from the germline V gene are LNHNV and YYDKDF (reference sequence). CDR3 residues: CATSRAGGTEAFF. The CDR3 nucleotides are TGTGCCACCAGCAGAGCAGGGGGCACTGAAGCTTTCTTT. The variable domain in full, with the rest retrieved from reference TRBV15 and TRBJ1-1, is DAMVIQNPRYQVTQFGKPVTLSCSQTLNHNVMYWYQQKSSQAPKLLFHYYDKDFNNEADTPDNFQSRRPNTSFCFLDIRSPGLGDTAMYLCATSRAGGTEAFFGQGTRLTVV.

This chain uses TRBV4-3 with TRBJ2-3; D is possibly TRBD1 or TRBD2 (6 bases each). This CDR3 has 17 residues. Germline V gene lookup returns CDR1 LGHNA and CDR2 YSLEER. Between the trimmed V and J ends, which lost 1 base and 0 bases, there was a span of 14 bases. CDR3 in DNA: TGCGCCAGCAGCCAAGGGGTCGGGGGCTCTAGCACAGATACGCAGTATTTT. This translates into CASSQGVGGSSTDTQYF.

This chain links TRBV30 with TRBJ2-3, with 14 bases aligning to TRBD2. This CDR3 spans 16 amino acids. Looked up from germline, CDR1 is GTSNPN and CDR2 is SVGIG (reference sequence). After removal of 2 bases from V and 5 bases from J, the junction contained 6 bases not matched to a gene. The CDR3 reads CAWSKGLAGEVDTQYF. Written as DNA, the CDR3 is TGTGCCTGGAGTAAGGGACTAGCGGGAGAAGTAGATACGCAGTATTTT.

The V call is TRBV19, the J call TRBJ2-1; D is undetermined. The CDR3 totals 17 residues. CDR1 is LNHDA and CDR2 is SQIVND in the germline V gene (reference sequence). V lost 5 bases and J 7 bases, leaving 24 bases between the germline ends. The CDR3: CASSEPRSARFRNEQFF. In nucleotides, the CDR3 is TGTGCCAGTAGTGAACCCCGGTCAGCTAGGTTCCGGAATGAGCAGTTCTTC.

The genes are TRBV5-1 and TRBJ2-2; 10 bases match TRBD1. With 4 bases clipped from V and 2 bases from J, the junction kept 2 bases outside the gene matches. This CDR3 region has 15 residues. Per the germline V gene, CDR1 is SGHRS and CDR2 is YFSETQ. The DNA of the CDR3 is TGCGCCAGCAGCGGGGACAGGGGTAACACCGGGGAGCTGTTTTTT. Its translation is CASSGDRGNTGELFF. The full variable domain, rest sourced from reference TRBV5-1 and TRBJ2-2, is KAGVTQTPRYLIKTRGQQVTLSCSPISGHRSVSWYQQTPGQGLQFLFEYFSETQRNKGNFPGRFSGRQFSNSRSEMNVSTLELGDSALYLCASSGDRGNTGELFFGEGSRLTVL.

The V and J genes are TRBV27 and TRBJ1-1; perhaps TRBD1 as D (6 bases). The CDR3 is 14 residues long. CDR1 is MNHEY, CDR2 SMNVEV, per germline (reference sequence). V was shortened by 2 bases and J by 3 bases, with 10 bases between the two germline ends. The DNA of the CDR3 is TGTGCCAGCAGTTTAAACAGGGTCGACACTGAAGCTTTCTTT. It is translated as CASSLNRVDTEAFF.

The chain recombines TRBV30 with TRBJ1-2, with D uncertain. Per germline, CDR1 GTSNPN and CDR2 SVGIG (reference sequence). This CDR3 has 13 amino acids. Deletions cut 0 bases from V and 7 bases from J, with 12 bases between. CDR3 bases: TGTGCCTGGAGTGTACCTCCGGCAGGTGGCTACACCTTC. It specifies CAWSVPPAGGYTF.

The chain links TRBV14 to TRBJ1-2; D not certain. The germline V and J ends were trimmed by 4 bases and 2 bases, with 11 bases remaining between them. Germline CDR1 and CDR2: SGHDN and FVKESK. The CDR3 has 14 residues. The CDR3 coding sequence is TGTGCCAGCAGCCGTGGGCTTCAAAACTATGGCTACACCTTC. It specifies CASSRGLQNYGYTF. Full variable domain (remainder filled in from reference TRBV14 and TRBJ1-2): EAGVTQFPSHSVIEKGQTVTLRCDPISGHDNLYWYRRVMGKEIKFLLHFVKESKQDESGMPNNRFLAERTGGTYSTLKVQPAELEDSGVYFCASSRGLQNYGYTFGSGTRLTVV.

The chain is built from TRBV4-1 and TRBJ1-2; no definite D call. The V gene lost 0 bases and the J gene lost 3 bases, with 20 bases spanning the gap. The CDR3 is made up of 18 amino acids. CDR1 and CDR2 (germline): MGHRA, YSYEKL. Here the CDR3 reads CASSQDHSGGRAYYGYTF. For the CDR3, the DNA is TGCGCCAGCAGCCAAGATCACTCGGGCGGCCGCGCTTACTATGGCTACACCTTC.

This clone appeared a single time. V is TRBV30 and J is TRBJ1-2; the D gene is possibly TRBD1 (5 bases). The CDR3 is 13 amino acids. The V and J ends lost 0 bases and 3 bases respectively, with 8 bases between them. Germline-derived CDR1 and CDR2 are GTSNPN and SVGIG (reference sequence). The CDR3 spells CAWSVWGYYGYTF. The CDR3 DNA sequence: TGTGCCTGGAGTGTATGGGGGTACTATGGCTACACCTTC.

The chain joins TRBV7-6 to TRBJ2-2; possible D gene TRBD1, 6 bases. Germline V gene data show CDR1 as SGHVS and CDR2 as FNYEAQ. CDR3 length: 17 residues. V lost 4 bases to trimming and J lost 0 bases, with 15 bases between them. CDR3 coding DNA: TGTGCCAGCAGCTCCCGATCGACAGGCGCGAACACCGGGGAGCTGTTTTTT. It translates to CASSSRSTGANTGELFF.

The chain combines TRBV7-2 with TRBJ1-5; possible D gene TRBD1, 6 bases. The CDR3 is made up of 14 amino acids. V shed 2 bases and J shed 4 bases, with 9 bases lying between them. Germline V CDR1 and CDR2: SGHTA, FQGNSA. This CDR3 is CASSLWTENQPQHF. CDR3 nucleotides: TGTGCCAGCAGCTTATGGACAGAGAATCAGCCCCAGCATTTT. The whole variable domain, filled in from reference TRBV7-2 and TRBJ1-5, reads GAGVSQSPSNKVTEKGKDVELRCDPISGHTALYWYRQSLGQGLEFLIYFQGNSAPDKSGLPSDRFSAERTGGSVSTLTIQRTQQEDSAVYLCASSLWTENQPQHFGDGTRLSIL.

DNA for the CDR3: TGTGCCTGGAGTGTAGTCAGGGGGAAGAACGAGCAGTACTTC. Its protein is CAWSVVRGKNEQYF. The genes are TRBV30 and TRBJ2-7, with TRBD1 matching over 7 bases. CDR3 length: 14 residues. The germline gives CDR1 GTSNPN, CDR2 SVGIG (reference sequence). V was pared by 0 bases and J by 5 bases, with 7 bases of the junction left unmatched.

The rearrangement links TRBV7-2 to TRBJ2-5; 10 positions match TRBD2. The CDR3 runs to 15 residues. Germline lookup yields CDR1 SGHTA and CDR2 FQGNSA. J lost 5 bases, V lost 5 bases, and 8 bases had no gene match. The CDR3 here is CASSEGASGSETQYF. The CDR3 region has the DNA TGTGCCAGCAGCGAGGGGGCTAGCGGGAGCGAGACCCAGTACTTC.

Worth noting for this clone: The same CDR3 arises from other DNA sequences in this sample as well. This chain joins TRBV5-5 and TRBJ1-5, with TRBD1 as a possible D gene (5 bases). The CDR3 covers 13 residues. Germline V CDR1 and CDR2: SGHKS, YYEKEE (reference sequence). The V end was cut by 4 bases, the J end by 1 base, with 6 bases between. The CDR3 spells CASSRDSNQPQHF. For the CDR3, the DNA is TGTGCCAGCAGCCGGGACAGCAATCAGCCCCAGCATTTT.

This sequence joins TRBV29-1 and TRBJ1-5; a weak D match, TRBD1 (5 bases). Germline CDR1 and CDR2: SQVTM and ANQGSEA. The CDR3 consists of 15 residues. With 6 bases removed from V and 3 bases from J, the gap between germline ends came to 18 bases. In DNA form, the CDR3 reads TGCAGCGTAACTGACTATCCAGGGTCCAATCAGCCCCAGCATTTT. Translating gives CSVTDYPGSNQPQHF. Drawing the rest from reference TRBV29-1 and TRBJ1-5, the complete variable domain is SAVISQKPSRDICQRGTSLTIQCQVDSQVTMMFWYRQQPGQSLTLIATANQGSEATYESGFVIDKFPISRPNLTFSTLTVSNMSPEDSSIYLCSVTDYPGSNQPQHFGDGTRLSIL.

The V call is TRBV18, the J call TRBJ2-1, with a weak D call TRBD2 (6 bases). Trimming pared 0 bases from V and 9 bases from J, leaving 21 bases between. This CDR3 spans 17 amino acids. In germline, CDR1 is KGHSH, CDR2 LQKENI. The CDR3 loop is CASSPPVTGALNGEQFF. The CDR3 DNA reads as TGTGCCAGCTCACCACCCGTAACGGGAGCTCTAAATGGTGAGCAGTTCTTC.

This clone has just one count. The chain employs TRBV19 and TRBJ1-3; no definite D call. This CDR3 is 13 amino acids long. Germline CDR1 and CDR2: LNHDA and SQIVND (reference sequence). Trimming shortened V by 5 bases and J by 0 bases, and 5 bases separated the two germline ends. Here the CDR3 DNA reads TGTGCCAGTAGTTCACTCTCTGGAAACACCATATATTTT. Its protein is CASSSLSGNTIYF.

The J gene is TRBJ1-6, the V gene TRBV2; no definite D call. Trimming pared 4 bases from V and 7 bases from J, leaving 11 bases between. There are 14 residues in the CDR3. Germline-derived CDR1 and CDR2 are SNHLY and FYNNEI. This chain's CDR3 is CASSGAGRNSPLHF. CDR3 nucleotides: TGTGCCAGCAGTGGGGCAGGTCGGAATTCACCCCTCCACTTT.

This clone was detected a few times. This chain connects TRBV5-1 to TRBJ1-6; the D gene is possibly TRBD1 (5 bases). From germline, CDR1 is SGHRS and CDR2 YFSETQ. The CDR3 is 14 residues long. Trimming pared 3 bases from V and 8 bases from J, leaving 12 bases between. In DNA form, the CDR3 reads TGCGCCAGCAGCTCCGGGGACCGACATTCACCCCTCCACTTT. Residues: CASSSGDRHSPLHF.